This T cell receptor beta chain was documented in a study of cytomegalovirus exposure and HLA in healthy donors. This PCR relied on a set of 60 Vbeta primers and 13 Jbeta primers. Assay used: immunoSEQ multiplex PCR; TCRdb lists only in-frame clones, some missing. The sample includes under 300,000 clones, more than 55% of them seen just once. Germline trimming cut 8 bases from V and 7 bases from J; bases unmatched to any gene: 7. CDR1 and CDR2 from the germline V gene are MGHDK and SYGVNS. The CDR3 is made up of 13 amino acids. The study's findings and limits: Previously analyzed data showed that most TCR beta V segments were productive at a frequency of about 90% or about 30%. Analysis performed later found approximately 17,000 TCR beta sequences associated with HLA alleles at 0.05 false discovery rate. Across donors, presence/absence analyses took sequencing depth to be roughly uniform. An ancestry cluster, one associated with Asian ancestry, reportedly showed fewer N-insertions than the roughly 670-donor mean in a later analysis.

On this clone itself: Its antigen is still unknown.

The clonotype comes from a female donor in good health and CMV-seronegative. V gene TRBV25-1 combines with J gene TRBJ2-1; 8 nucleotides line up with TRBD2. Input material: PBMCs. CDR3 protein: CASVTSGGNEQFF. Here the CDR3 DNA reads TGTGCCAGCGTGACCAGCGGGGGTAATGAGCAGTTCTTC.